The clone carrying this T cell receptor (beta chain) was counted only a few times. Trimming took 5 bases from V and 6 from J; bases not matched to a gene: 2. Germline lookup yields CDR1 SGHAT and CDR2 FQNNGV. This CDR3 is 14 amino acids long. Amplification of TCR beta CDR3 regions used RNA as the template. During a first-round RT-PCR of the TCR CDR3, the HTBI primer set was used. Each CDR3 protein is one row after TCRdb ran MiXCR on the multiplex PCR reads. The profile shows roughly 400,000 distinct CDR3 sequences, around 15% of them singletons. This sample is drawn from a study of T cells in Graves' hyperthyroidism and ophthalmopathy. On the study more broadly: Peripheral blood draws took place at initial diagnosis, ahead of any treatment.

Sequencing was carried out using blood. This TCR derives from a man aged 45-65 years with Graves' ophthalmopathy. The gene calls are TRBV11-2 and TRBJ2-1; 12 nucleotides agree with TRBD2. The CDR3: CASSTTSGGNEQFF. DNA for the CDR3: TGTGCCAGCAGCACGACTAGCGGGGGCAATGAGCAGTTCTTC.